This T cell receptor beta chain was documented in a study of early T cells in non-severe SARS-CoV-2 infection (dated by TCRdb to about 2021). Background for the entire study: Because TCR sequencing relied on bulk RNA taken from unsorted whole blood, pairing of alpha and beta chains was not possible. Paper-wide results and their limitations: Matching against VDJdb was skewed toward anti-spike CD8 responses, likely underestimated virus-specific expansions, and missed private and CD4 specificities.

Library preparation employed 5' RACE. Sequencing instrument: NextSeq 500. Unique molecular identifiers were attached to individual cDNA molecules in the TCR library protocol so that sequencing error and PCR bias could be corrected. Both TCR alpha and beta chains were sequenced, and tight co-correlation was observed between alpha and beta sequence abundances in each sample. Regarding the original processing steps: V gene, J gene and CDR3 annotation of TCR sequences was performed with Decombinator V4. Expanded TCRs were defined as changing significantly between any two time points under a Poisson model with p below 0.0001. TCR abundances were normalised to the total number of TCRs sequenced in each sample and reported as counts per million. MAIT TCRs were defined by TRAV1-2 paired with TRAJ12, TRAJ20 or TRAJ33, and iNKT TCRs by TRAV10 paired with TRAJ18. VDJdb, accessed 1 November 2021, was searched for CMV, EBV and SARS-CoV-2 annotated TCRs, excluding TCRs annotated for multiple antigens. TCRdb reworked the public reads: Q25 trimming with fastp, MiXCR clone assembly, productive beta chains retained. Entries that share a CDR3 protein sequence are merged under the most common genes and DNA. What appears here as the V and J calls and clone size reflects TCRdb's work, not the paper's. Present in this sample are some 40,000 distinct CDR3 sequences, over 9% of which were seen just once. The top ten clonotypes cover approximately 15% of the sample.

This was a case-control study nested in a cohort of healthcare workers in London, UK, who had nasopharyngeal swab PCR tests and blood samples taken every week. Healthcare workers were recruited between 23 and 31 March 2020, during the week of the UK lockdown, and were followed weekly for up to about 16 weeks. Unmatched junction bases come to 5, with V trimmed by 4 bases and J by 4 bases. The CDR3 measures 15 amino acids from cysteine to phenylalanine. The retained sequence is limited to the CDR3, 45 bases, with the frame set at the first base. CDR1 and CDR2, per the germline V gene, are SGHRS and YFSETQ. This clonotype was seen ten or more times. This receptor's antigen is unknown. Base-call qualities are not available, and no considerably larger clone is one nucleotide away.

This receptor was obtained from an adult who was a healthcare worker with PCR-confirmed SARS-CoV-2 infection or an uninfected control (not recorded which). Recombination connected TRBV5-1 to TRBJ2-1, with TRBD2 matching 10 junction bases. Sequenced sample: whole blood. The CDR3 amino acid sequence is: CASSIGLAVYNEQFF. Here is the DNA: TGCGCCAGCAGCATCGGACTAGCGGTTTACAATGAGCAGTTCTTC.